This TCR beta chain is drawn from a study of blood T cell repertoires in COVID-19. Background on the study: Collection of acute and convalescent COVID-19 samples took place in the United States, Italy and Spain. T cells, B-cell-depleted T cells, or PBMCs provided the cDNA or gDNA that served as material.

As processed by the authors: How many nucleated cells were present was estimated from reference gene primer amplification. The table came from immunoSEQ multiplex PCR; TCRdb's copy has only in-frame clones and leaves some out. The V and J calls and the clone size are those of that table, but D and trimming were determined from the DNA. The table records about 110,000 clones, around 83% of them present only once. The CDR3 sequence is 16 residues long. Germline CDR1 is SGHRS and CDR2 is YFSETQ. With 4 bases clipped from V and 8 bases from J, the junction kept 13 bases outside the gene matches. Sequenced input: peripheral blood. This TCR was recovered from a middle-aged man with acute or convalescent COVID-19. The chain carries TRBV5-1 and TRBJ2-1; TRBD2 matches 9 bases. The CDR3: CASSQQGAGGLDEQFF. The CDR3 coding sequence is TGCGCCAGCAGCCAGCAGGGTGCGGGAGGGCTGGATGAGCAGTTCTTC.